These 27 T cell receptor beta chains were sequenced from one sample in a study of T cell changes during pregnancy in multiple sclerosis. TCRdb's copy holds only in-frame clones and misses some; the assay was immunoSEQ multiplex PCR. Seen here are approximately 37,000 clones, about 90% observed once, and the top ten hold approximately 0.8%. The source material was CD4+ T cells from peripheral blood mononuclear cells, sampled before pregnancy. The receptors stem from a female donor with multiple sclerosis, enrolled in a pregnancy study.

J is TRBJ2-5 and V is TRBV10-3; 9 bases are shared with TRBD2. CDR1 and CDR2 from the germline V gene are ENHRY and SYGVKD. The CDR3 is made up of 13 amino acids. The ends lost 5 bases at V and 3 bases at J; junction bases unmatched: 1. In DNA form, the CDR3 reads TGTGCCATCAGTTCTAGCGGGAAAGAGACCCAGTACTTC. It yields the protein CAISSSGKETQYF.

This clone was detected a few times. Written as DNA, the CDR3 is TGTGCCAGCAGTGAACAGGCAAAAAGTGATACGCAGTATTTT. Translation gives CASSEQAKSDTQYF. This sequence joins TRBV6-1 and TRBJ2-3; D not certain. V gave up 2 bases and J gave up 6 bases, with 12 bases separating them. Germline V gene sequence: CDR1 MNHNS, CDR2 SASEGT. The CDR3 sequence is 14 residues long.

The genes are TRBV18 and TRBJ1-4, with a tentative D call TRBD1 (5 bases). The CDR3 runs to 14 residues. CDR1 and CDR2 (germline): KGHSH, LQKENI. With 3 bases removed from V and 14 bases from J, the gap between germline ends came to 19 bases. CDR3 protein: CASSPLAGGKRLFF. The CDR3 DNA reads TGTGCCAGCTCACCGCTCGCGGGGGGGAAACGGCTGTTTTTT.

The CDR3 protein is CASSPYSGRASEQYF. The DNA of the CDR3 is TGTGCCAGCTCACCGTATAGCGGGAGGGCCAGCGAGCAGTACTTC. V and J are TRBV18 and TRBJ2-7; 11 nucleotides align to TRBD2. This CDR3 comprises 15 residues. V trimming: 3 bases; J trimming: 6 bases; junction bases outside the gene matches: 7. CDR1 and CDR2 from the germline V gene are KGHSH and LQKENI.

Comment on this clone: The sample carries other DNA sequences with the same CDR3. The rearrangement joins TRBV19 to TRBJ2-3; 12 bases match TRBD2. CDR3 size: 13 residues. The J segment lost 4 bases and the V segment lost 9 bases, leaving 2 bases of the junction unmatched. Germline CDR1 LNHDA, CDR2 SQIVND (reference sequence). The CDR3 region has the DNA TGTGCCAGCAGACTAGCGGGGGCAGATACGCAGTATTTT. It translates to CASRLAGADTQYF.

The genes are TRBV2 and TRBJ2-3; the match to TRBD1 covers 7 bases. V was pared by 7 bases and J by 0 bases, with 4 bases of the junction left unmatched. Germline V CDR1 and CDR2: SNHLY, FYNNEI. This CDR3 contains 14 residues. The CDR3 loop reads CASIDRVSTDTQYF. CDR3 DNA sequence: TGTGCCAGCATCGACAGGGTTAGCACAGATACGCAGTATTTT.

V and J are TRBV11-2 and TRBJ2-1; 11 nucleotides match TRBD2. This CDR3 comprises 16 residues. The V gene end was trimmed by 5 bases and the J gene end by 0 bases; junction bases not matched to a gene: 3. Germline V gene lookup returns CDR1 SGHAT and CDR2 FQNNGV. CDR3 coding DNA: TGTGCCAGCAGCCCCACTAGCGGGAGCTCCTACAATGAGCAGTTCTTC. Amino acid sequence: CASSPTSGSSYNEQFF.

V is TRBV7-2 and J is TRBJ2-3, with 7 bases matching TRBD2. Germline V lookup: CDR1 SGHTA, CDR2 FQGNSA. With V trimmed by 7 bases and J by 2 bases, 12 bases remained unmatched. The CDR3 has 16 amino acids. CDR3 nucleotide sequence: TGTGCCAGCAAAGGGGAGGGACTACGGAACACAGATACGCAGTATTTT. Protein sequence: CASKGEGLRNTDTQYF.

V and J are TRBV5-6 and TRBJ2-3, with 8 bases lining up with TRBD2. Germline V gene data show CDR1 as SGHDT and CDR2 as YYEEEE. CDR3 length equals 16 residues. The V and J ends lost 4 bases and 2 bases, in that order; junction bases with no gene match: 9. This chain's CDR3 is CASSGGLGTTTDTQYF. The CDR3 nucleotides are TGTGCCAGCAGCGGGGGACTAGGGACCACCACAGATACGCAGTATTTT. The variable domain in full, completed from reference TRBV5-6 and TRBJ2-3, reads DAGVTQSPTHLIKTRGQQVTLRCSPKSGHDTVSWYQQALGQGPQFIFQYYEEEERQRGNFPDRFSGHQFPNYSSELNVNALLLGDSALYLCASSGGLGTTTDTQYFGPGTRLTVL.

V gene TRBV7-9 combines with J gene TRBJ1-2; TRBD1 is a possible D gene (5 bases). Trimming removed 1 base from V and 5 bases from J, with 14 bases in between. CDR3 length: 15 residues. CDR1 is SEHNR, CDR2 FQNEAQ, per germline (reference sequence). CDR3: CASSLEAGNLYGYTF. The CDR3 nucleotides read TGTGCCAGCAGCTTAGAGGCAGGGAACCTTTATGGCTACACCTTC.

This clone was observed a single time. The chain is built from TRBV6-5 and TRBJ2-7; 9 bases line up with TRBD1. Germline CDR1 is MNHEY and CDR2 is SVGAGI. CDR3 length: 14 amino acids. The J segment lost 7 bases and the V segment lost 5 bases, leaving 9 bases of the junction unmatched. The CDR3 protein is CASSRPGQGREQYF. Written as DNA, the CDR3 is TGTGCCAGCAGTCGACCGGGACAGGGCCGGGAGCAGTACTTC.

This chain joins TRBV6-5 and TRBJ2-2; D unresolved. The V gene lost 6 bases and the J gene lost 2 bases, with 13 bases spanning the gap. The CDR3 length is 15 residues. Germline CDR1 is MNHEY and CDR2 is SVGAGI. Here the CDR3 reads CASSQRQVNTGELFF. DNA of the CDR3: TGTGCCAGCAGCCAAAGACAAGTAAACACCGGGGAGCTGTTTTTT.

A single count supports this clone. The CDR3 spells CASSLAFRVGTGELFF. The CDR3 bases are TGTGCCAGCAGCTTGGCGTTCAGGGTGGGGACCGGGGAGCTGTTTTTT. This chain joins TRBV5-4 and TRBJ2-2, with a possible D match to TRBD1 (5 bases). The CDR3 spans 16 residues. Trimming stripped 0 bases from V and 5 bases from J, with 14 bases between. CDR1 and CDR2 from the germline V gene are SGHNT and YYREEE (reference sequence).

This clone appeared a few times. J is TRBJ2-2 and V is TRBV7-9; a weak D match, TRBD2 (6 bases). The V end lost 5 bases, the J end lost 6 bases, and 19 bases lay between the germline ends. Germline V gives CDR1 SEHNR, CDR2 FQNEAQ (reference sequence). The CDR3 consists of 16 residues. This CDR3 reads CASSPTGTHRSGELFF. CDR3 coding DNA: TGTGCCAGCAGCCCCACCGGGACTCATCGGTCCGGGGAGCTGTTTTTT. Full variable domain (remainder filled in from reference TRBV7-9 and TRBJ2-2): DTGVSQNPRHKITKRGQNVTFRCDPISEHNRLYWYRQTLGQGPEFLTYFQNEAQLEKSRLLSDRFSAERPKGSFSTLEIQRTEQGDSAMYLCASSPTGTHRSGELFFGEGSRLTVL.

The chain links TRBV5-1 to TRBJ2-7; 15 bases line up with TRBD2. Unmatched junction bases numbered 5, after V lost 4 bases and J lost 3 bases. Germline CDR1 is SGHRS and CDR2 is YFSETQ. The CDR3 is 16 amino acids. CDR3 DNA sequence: TGCGCCAGCAGCATAGGACTAGCGGGAGGGATCTACGAGCAGTACTTC. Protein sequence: CASSIGLAGGIYEQYF.

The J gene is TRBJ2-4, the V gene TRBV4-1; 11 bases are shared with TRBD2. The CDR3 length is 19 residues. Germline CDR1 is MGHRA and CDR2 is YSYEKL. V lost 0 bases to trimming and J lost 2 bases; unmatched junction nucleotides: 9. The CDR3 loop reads CASSQEWLAGGGSKNIQYF. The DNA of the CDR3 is TGCGCCAGCAGCCAAGAATGGCTAGCGGGAGGCGGGTCCAAAAACATTCAGTACTTC.

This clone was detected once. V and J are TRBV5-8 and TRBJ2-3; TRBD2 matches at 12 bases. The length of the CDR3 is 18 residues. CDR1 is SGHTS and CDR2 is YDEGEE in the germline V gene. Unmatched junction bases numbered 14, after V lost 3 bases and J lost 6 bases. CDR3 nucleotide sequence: TGTGCCAGCAGCTCCGGACTAGCGGGACACAAAGTCGGGGATACGCAGTATTTT. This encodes CASSSGLAGHKVGDTQYF.

The CDR3 loop is CASSLGTPSEPQHF. CDR3 nucleotides: TGTGCCAGCAGTTTAGGGACACCCTCGGAGCCCCAGCATTTT. V usage is TRBV28 and J usage is TRBJ1-5; perhaps TRBD1 as D (6 bases). Per the germline V gene, CDR1 is MDHEN and CDR2 is SYDVKM. The V and J ends lost 2 bases and 8 bases respectively, with 13 bases between them. This CDR3 has 14 residues.

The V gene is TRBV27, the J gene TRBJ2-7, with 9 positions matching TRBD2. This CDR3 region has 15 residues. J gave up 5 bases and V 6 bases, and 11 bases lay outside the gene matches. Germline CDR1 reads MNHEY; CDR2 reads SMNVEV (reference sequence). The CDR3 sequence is CASSLLGVAGDEQYF. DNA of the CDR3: TGTGCCAGCAGCCTCCTTGGAGTAGCGGGAGACGAGCAGTACTTC.

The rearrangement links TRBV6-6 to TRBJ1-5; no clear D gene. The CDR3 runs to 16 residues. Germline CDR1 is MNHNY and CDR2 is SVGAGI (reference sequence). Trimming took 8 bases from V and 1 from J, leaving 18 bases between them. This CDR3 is CASVSVGRLSNQPQHF. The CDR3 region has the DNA TGTGCCAGCGTTTCGGTAGGGAGATTAAGCAATCAGCCCCAGCATTTT.

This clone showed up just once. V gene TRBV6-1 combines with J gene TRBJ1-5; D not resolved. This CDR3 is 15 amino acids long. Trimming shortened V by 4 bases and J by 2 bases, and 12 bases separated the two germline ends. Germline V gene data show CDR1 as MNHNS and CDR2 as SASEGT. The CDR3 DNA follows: TGTGCCAGCAGTGTTTTCCGGGGAGGCAATCAGCCCCAGCATTTT. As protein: CASSVFRGGNQPQHF.

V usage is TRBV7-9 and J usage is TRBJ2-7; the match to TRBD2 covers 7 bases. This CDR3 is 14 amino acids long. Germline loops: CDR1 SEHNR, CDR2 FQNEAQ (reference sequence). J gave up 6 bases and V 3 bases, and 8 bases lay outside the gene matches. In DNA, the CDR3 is TGTGCCAGCAGCTTTATGGCGGGAGCCTCCGAGCAGTACTTC. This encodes CASSFMAGASEQYF.

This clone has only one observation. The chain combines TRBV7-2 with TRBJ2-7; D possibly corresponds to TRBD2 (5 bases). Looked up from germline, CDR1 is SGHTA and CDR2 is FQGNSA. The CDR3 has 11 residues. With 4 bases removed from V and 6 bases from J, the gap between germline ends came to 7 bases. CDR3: CASSSGGEQYF. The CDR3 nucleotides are TGTGCCAGCAGCTCCGGAGGCGAGCAGTACTTC.

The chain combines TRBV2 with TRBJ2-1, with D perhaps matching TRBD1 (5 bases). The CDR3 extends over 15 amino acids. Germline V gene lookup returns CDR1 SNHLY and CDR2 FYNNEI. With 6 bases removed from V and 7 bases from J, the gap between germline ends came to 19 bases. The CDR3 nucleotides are TGTGCCAGCAGCGCACAGGTACCTTCTTGGAATGAGCAGTTCTTC. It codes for CASSAQVPSWNEQFF.

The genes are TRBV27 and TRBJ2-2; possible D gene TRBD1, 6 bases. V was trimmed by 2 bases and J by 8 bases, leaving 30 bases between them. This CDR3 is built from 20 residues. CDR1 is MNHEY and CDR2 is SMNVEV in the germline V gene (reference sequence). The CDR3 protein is CASSLAAPIPGHLRSGELFF. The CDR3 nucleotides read TGTGCCAGCAGTTTAGCAGCCCCAATACCGGGACACCTACGATCAGGGGAGCTGTTTTTT.

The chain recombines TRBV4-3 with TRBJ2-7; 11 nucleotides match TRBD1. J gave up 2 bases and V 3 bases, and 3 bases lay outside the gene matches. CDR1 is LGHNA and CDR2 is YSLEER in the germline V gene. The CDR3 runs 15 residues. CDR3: CASSQLGQGAYEQYF. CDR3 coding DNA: TGCGCCAGCAGCCAGTTGGGACAGGGGGCCTACGAGCAGTACTTC.

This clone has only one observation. The CDR3 sequence: CASSPPYARETQYF. The CDR3 DNA reads TGTGCCAGCTCACCACCGTATGCTCGGGAGACCCAGTACTTC. J is TRBJ2-5 and V is TRBV18; D is uncertain. The CDR3 is made up of 14 amino acids. The germline V and J ends were trimmed by 0 bases and 5 bases, with 10 bases remaining between them. Germline loops: CDR1 KGHSH, CDR2 LQKENI.